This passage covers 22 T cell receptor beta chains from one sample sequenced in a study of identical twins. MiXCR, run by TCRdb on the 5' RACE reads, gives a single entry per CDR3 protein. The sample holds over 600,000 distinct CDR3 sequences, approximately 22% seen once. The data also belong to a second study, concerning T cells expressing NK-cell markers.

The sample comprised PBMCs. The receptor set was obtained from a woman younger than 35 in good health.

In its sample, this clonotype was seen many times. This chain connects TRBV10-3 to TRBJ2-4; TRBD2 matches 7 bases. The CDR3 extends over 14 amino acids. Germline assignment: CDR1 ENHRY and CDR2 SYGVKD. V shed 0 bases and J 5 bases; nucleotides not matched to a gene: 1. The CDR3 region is CAISESTSQNIQYF. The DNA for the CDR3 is TGTGCCATCAGTGAGTCGACTAGCCAAAACATTCAGTACTTC.

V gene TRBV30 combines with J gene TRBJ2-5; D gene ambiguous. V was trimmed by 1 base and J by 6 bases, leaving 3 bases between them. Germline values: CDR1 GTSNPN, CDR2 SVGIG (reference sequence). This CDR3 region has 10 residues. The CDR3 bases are TGTGCCTGGAGTGGAAAGACCCAGTACTTC. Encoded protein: CAWSGKTQYF. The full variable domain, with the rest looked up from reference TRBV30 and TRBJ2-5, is SQTIHQWPATLVQPVGSPLSLECTVEGTSNPNLYWYRQAAGRGLQLLFYSVGIGQISSEVPQNLSASRPQDRQFILSSKKLLLSDSGFYLCAWSGKTQYFGPGTRLLVL.

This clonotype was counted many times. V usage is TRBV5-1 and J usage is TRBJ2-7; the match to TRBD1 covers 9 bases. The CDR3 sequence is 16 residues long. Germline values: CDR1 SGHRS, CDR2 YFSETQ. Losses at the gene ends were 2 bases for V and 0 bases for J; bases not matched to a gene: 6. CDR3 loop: CASSLGQGTTSYEQYF. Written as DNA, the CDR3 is TGCGCCAGCAGCTTAGGACAGGGGACTACCTCCTACGAGCAGTACTTC.

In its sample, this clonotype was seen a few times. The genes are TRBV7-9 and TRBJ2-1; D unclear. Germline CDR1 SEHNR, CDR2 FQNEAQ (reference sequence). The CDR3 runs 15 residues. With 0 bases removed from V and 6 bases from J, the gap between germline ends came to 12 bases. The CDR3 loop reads CASSLAWANFNEQFF. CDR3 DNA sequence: TGTGCCAGCAGCTTAGCATGGGCCAACTTCAATGAGCAGTTCTTC.

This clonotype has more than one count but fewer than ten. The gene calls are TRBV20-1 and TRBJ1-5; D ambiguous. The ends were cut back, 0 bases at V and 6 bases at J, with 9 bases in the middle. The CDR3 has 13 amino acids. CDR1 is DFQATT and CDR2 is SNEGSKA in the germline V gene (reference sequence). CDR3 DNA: TGCAGTGCTAGAGAACAGCTAGGTCAGCCCCAGCATTTT. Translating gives CSAREQLGQPQHF.

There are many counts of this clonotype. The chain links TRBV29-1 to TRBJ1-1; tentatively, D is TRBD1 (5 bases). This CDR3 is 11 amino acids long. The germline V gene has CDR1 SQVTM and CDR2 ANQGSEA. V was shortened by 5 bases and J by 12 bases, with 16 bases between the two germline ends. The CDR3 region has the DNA TGCAGCGTTATCGGGGCTGGCCCATCTTTCTTT. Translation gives CSVIGAGPSFF.

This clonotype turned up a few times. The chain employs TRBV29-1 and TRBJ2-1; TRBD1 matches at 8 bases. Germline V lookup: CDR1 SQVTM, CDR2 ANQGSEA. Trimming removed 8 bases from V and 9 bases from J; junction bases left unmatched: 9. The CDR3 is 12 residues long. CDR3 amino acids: CSLAPGGGEQFF. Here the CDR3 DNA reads TGCAGCCTCGCACCAGGGGGCGGTGAGCAGTTCTTC.

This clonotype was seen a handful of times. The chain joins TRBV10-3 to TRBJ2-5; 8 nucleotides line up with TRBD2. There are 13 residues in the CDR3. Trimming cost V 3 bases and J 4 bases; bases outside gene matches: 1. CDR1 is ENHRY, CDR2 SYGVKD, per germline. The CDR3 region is CAISDRGGETQYF. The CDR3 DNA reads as TGTGCCATCAGTGATCGGGGGGGAGAGACCCAGTACTTC.

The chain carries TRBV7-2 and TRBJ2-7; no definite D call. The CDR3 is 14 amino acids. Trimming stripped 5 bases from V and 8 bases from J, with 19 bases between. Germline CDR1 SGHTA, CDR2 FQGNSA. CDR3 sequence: CASSEVNGRFQQYF. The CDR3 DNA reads TGTGCCAGCAGCGAGGTTAATGGTCGATTTCAGCAGTACTTC.

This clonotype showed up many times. Here the CDR3 reads CAWSVSYEQYF. DNA for the CDR3: TGTGCCTGGAGTGTCTCCTACGAGCAGTACTTC. The genes are TRBV30 and TRBJ2-7, with D unresolved. Germline CDR1 GTSNPN, CDR2 SVGIG (reference sequence). With 0 bases removed from V and 0 bases from J, the gap between germline ends came to 0 bases. The CDR3 is 11 amino acids.

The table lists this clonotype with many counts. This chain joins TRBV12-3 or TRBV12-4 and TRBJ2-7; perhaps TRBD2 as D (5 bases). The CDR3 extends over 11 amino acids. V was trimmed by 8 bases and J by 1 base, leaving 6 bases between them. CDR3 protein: CASAGSYEQYF. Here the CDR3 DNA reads TGTGCCAGCGCGGGTTCCTACGAGCAGTACTTC.

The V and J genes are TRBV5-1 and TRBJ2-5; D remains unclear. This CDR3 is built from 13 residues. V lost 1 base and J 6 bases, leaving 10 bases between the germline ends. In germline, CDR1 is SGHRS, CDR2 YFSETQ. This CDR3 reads CASSLRPEKTQYF. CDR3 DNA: TGCGCCAGCAGCTTGAGGCCCGAAAAGACCCAGTACTTC.

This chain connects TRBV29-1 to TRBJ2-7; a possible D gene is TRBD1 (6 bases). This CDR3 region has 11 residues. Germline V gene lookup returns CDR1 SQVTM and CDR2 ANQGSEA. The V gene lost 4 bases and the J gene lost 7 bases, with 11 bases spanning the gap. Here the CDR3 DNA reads TGCAGCGTTGTAGGAACAGGGGAGCAGTACTTC. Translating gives CSVVGTGEQYF.

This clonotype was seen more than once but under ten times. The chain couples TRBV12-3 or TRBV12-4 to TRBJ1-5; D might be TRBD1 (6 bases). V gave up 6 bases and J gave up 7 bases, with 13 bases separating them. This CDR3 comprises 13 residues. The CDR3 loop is CASSLDRPQPQHF. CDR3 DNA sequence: TGTGCCAGCAGCCTGGACAGACCACAGCCCCAGCATTTT.

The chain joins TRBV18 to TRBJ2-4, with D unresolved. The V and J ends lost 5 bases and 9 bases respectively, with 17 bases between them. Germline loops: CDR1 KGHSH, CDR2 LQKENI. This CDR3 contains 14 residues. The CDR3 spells CASSESGAPTIQYF. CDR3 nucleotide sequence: TGTGCCAGCTCAGAGTCAGGTGCCCCGACCATTCAGTACTTC.

CDR3 loop: CASSHQQLLTGELFF. In nucleotides, the CDR3 is TGTGCCAGCAGTCACCAGCAACTCCTCACCGGGGAGCTGTTTTTT. The chain is built from TRBV6-5 and TRBJ2-2, with unresolved D. The germline V gene encodes CDR1 MNHEY and CDR2 SVGAGI. The CDR3 has 15 residues. V gave up 5 bases and J gave up 4 bases, with 14 bases separating them.

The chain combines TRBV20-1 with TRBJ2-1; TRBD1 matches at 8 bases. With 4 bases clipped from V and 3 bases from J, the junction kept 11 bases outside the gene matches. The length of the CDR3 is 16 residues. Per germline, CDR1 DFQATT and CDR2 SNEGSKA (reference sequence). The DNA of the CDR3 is TGCAGTGCTAAAAACCGCAGGGGGCGGGACTACAATGAGCAGTTCTTC. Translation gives CSAKNRRGRDYNEQFF.

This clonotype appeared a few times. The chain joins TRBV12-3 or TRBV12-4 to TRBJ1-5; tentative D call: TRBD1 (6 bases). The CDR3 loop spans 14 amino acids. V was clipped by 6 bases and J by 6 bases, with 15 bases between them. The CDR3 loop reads CASREQGGIQPQHF. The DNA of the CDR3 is TGTGCCAGCAGGGAACAGGGTGGAATTCAGCCCCAGCATTTT.

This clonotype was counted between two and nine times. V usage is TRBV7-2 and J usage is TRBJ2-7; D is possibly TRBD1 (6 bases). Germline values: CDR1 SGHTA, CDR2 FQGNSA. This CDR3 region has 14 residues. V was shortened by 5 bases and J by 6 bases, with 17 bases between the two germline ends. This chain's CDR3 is CASSPTRGRGEQYF. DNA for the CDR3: TGTGCCAGCAGCCCCACCAGGGGTCGGGGCGAGCAGTACTTC.

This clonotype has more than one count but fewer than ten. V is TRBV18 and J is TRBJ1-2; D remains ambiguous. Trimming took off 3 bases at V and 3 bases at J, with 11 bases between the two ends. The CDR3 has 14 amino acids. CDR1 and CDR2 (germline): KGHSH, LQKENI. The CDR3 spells CASSPSGTDYGYTF. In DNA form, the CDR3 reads TGTGCCAGCTCACCGTCAGGTACTGACTATGGCTACACCTTC.

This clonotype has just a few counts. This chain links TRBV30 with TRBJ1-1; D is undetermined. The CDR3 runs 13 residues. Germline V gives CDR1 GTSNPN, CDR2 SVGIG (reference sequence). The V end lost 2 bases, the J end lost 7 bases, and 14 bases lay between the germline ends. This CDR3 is CAWSPPGILEAFF. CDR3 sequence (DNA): TGTGCCTGGAGTCCACCCGGCATCCTTGAAGCTTTCTTT.

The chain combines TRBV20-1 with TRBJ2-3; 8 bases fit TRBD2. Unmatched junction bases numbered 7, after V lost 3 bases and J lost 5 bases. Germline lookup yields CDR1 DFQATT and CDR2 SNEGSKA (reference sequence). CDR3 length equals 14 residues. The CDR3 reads CSASLTSVGDTQYF. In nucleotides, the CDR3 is TGCAGTGCTAGTCTGACTAGCGTGGGAGATACGCAGTATTTT.